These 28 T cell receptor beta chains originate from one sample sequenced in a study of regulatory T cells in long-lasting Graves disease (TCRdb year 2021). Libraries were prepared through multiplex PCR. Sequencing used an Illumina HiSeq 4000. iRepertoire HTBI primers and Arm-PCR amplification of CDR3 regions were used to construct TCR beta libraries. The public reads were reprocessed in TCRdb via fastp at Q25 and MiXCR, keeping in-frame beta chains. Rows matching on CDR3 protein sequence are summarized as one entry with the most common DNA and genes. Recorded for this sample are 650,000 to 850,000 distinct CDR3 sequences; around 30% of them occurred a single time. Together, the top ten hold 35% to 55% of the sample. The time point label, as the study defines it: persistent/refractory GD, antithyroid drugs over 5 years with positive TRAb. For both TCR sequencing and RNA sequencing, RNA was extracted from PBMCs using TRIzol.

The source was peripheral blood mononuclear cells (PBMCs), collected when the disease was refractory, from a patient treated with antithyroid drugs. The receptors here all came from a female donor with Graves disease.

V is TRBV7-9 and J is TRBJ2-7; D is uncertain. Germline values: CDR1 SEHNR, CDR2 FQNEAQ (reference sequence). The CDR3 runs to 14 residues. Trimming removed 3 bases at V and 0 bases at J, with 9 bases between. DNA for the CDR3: TGTGCCAGCAGCTTTTCACGGGCCTCCTACGAGCAGTACTTC. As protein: CASSFSRASYEQYF.

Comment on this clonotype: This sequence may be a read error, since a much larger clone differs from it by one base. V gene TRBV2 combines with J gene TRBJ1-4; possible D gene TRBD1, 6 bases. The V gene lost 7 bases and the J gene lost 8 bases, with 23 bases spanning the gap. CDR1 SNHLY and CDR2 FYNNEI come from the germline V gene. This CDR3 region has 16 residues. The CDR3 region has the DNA TGTGCCAGCAATGGACGGGGGGCGCGGAAGGCCGAAAAACTGTTTTTT. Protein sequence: CASNGRGARKAEKLFF.

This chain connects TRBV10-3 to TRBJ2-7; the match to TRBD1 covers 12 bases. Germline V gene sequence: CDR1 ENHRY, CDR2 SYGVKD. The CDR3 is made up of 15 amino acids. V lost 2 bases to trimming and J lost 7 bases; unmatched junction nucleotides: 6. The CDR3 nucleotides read TGTGCCATCAGTGAGAAGGGACAGGGGGCACAAGAGCAGTACTTC. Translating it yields CAISEKGQGAQEQYF.

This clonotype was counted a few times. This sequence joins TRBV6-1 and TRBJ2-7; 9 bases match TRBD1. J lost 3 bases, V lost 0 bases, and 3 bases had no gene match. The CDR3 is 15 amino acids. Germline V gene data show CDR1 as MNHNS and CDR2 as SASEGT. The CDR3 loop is CASSEARTGDYEQYF. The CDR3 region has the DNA TGTGCCAGCAGTGAAGCGCGGACAGGGGACTACGAGCAGTACTTC.

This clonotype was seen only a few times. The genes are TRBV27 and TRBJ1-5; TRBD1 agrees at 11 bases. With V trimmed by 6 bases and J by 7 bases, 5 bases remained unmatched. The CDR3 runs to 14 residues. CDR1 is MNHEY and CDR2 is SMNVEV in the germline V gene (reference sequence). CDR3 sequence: CASSLDRGQQPQHF. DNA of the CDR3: TGTGCCAGCAGCCTGGACAGGGGGCAGCAGCCCCAGCATTTT.

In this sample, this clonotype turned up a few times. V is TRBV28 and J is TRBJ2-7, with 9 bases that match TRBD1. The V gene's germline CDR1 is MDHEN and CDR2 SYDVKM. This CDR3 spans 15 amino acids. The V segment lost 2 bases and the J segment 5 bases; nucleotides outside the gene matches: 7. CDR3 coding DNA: TGTGCCAGCAGTTTACCGGGACAGGGCGGCCACGAGCAGTACTTC. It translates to CASSLPGQGGHEQYF.

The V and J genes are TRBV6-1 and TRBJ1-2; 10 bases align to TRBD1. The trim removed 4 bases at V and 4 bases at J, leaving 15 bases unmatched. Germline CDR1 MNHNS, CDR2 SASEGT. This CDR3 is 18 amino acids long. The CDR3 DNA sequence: TGTGCCAGCAGTGGGTTACCGACCGGGACAGGGGACCCCTATGGCTACACCTTC. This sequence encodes CASSGLPTGTGDPYGYTF.

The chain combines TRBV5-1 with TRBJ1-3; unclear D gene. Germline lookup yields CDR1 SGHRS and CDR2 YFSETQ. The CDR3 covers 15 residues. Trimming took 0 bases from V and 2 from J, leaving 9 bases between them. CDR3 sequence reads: CASSLESLTGNTIYF. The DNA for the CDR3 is TGCGCCAGCAGCTTGGAGTCTTTAACTGGAAACACCATATATTTT. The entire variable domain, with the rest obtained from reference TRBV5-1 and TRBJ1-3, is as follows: KAGVTQTPRYLIKTRGQQVTLSCSPISGHRSVSWYQQTPGQGLQFLFEYFSETQRNKGNFPGRFSGRQFSNSRSEMNVSTLELGDSALYLCASSLESLTGNTIYFGEGSWLTVV.

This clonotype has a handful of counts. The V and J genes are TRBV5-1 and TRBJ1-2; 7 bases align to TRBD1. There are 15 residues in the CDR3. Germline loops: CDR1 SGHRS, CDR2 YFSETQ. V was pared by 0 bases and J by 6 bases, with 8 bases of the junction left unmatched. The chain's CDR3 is CASSLEAGGIDGYTF. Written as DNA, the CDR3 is TGCGCCAGCAGCTTGGAGGCAGGGGGGATCGATGGCTACACCTTC.

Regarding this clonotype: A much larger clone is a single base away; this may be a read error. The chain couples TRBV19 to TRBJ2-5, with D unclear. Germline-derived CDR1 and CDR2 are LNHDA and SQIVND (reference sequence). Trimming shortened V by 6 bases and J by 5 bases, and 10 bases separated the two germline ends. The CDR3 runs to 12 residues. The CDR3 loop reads CASRGKEETQYF. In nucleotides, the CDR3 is TGTGCCAGTAGAGGGAAAGAGGAGACCCAGTACTTC. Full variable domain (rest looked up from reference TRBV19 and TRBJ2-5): DGGITQSPKYLFRKEGQNVTLSCEQNLNHDAMYWYRQDPGQGLRLIYYSQIVNDFQKGDIAEGYSVSREKKESFPLTVTSAQKNPTAFYLCASRGKEETQYFGPGTRLLVL.

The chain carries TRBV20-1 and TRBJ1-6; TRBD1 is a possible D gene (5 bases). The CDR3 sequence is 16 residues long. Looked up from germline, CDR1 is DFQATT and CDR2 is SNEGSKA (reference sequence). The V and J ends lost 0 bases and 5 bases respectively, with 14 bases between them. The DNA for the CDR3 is TGCAGTGCTAGAGATGCGAGGAGGGGAAATAATTCACCCCTCCACTTT. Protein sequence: CSARDARRGNNSPLHF.

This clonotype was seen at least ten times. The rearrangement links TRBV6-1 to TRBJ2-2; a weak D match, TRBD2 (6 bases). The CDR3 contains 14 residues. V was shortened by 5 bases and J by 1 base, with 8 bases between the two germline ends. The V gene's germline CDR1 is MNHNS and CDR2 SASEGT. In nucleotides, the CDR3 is TGTGCCAGCAGTAGCGGGTGGAACACCGGGGAGCTGTTTTTT. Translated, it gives CASSSGWNTGELFF.

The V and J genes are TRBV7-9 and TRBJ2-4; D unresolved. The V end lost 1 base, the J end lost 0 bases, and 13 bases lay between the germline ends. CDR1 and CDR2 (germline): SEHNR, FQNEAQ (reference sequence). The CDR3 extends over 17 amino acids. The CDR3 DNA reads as TGTGCCAGCAGCTTAGGTTCCGGTCATATAGCCAAAAACATTCAGTACTTC. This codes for CASSLGSGHIAKNIQYF.

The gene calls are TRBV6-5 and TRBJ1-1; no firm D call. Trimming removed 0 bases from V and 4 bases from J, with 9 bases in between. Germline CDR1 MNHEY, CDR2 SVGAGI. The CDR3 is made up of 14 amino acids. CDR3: CASSYSMGSTEAFF. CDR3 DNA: TGTGCCAGCAGTTACTCGATGGGGAGCACTGAAGCTTTCTTT.

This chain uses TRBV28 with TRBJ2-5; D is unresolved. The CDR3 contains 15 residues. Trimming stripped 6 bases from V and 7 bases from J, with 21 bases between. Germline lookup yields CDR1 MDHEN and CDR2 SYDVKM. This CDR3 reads CASRGEALGQRTQYF. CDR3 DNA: TGTGCCAGCAGGGGCGAGGCGCTCGGGCAGCGGACCCAGTACTTC.

CDR3 DNA sequence: TGCAGTGCTAGCCGGGGAGTGAACACTGAAGCTTTCTTT. Protein product: CSASRGVNTEAFF. The chain has TRBV20-1 and TRBJ1-1; D unclear. The CDR3 runs to 13 residues. Germline CDR1 and CDR2: DFQATT and SNEGSKA (reference sequence). The V end lost 3 bases, the J end lost 0 bases, and 8 bases lay between the germline ends.

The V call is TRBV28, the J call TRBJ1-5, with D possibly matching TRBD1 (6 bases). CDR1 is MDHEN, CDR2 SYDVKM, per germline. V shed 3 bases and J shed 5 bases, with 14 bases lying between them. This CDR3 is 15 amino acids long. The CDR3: CASSFRQGMDQPQHF. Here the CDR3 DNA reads TGTGCCAGCAGTTTCCGGCAGGGGATGGATCAGCCCCAGCATTTT. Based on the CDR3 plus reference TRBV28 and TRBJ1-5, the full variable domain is DVKVTQSSRYLVKRTGEKVFLECVQDMDHENMFWYRQDPGLGLRLIYFSYDVKMKEKGDIPEGYSVSREKKERFSLILESASTNQTSMYLCASSFRQGMDQPQHFGDGTRLSIL.

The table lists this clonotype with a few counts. The CDR3 DNA reads TGTGCCAGCTCACCACCCCTAAGTAAGATGAACACTGAAGCTTTCTTT. This encodes CASSPPLSKMNTEAFF. The rearrangement uses TRBV18 and TRBJ1-1; D gene unclear. CDR1 is KGHSH and CDR2 is LQKENI in the germline V gene. This CDR3 has 16 residues. The V end was cut by 0 bases, the J end by 0 bases, with 11 bases between. The whole variable domain, remainder taken from reference TRBV18 and TRBJ1-1, is NAGVMQNPRHLVRRRGQEARLRCSPMKGHSHVYWYRQLPEEGLKFMVYLQKENIIDESGMPKERFSAEFPKEGPSILRIQQVVRGDSAAYFCASSPPLSKMNTEAFFGQGTRLTVV.

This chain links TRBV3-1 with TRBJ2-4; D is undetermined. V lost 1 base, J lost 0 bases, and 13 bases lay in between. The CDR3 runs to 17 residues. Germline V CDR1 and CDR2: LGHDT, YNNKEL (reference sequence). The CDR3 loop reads CASSQAVRPLAKNIQYF. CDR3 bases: TGTGCCAGCAGCCAAGCCGTACGACCCTTAGCCAAAAACATTCAGTACTTC.

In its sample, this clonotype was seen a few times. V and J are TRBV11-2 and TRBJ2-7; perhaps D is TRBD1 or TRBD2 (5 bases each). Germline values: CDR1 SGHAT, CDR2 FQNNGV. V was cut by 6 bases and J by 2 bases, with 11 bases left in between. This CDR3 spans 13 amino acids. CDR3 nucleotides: TGTGCCAGCAGGGGCAGGGAGACCTACGAGCAGTACTTC. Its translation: CASRGRETYEQYF.

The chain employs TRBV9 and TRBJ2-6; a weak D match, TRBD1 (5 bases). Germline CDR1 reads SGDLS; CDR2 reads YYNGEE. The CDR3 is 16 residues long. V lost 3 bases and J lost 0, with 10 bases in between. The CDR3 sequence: CASSADSHSGANVLTF. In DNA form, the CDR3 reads TGTGCCAGCAGCGCCGACAGTCACTCTGGGGCCAACGTCCTGACTTTC.

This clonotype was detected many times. CDR3 sequence: CASSRPGGQETQYF. The CDR3 DNA sequence: TGTGCCAGCAGTCGCCCCGGGGGCCAAGAGACCCAGTACTTC. This chain links TRBV12-3 or TRBV12-4 with TRBJ2-5; D possibly corresponds to TRBD2 (6 bases). The CDR3 totals 14 residues. Trimming took 5 bases from V and 1 from J, leaving 11 bases between them.

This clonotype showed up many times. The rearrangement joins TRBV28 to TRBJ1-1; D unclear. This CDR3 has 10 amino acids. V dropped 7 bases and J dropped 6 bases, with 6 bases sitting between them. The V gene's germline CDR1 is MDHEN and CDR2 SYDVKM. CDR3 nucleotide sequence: TGTGCCAGCAAGGACGCTGAAGCTTTCTTT. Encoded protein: CASKDAEAFF.

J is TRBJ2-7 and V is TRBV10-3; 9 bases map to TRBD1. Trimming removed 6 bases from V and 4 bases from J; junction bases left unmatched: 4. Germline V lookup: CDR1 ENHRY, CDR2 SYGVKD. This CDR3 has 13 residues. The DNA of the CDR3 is TGTGCCATCAGACCGACAGGGGGTTACGAGCAGTACTTC. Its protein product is CAIRPTGGYEQYF.

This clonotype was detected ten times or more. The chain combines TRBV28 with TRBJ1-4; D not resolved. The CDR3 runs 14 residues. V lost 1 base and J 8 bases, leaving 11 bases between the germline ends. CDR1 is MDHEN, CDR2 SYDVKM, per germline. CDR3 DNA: TGTGCCAGCAGTTTATTGGGGTTCTGGGAAAAACTGTTTTTT. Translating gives CASSLLGFWEKLFF.

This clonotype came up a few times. The DNA for the CDR3 is TGCAGTGCTAGCCGTCCAGGGAACAATCAGCCCCAGCATTTT. Translation gives CSASRPGNNQPQHF. V gene TRBV20-1 combines with J gene TRBJ1-5; D may be TRBD1 (5 bases). V was trimmed by 3 bases and J by 3 bases, leaving 12 bases between them. Germline V gives CDR1 DFQATT, CDR2 SNEGSKA (reference sequence). The CDR3 covers 14 residues.

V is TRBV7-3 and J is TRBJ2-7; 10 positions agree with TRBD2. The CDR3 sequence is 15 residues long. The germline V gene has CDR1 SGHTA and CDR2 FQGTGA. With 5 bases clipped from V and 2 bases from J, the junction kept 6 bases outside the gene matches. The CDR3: CASSAGLATPYEQYF. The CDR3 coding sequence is TGTGCCAGCAGCGCGGGACTAGCGACGCCCTACGAGCAGTACTTC.

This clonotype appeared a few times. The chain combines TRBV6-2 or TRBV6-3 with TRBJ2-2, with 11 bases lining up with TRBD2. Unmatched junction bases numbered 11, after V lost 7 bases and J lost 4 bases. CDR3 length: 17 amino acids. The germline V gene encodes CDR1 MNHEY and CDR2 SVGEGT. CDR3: CASKSSGGLAVTGELFF. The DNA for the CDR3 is TGTGCCAGCAAGTCTTCTGGGGGACTAGCGGTCACCGGGGAGCTGTTTTTT.